These 32 T cell receptor beta chains came from one sample sequenced in a study of cytomegalovirus exposure and HLA in healthy donors. The PCR had 60 Vbeta and 13 Jbeta primers. The protocol was immunoSEQ multiplex PCR, while the TCRdb copy is restricted to in-frame clones and leaves out a portion. The data show fewer than 110,000 clones, around 77% seen once. Material: PBMCs. Receptors originate from a man aged 18 to 29 in good health and CMV-seronegative.

The chain recombines TRBV7-8 with TRBJ1-1; weak D call: TRBD1 (5 bases). The V end was cut by 0 bases, the J end by 4 bases, with 12 bases between. The CDR3 spans 15 residues. Germline values: CDR1 SGHVS, CDR2 FQNEAQ. The CDR3 sequence is CASSLAGRVGTEAFF. CDR3 DNA sequence: TGTGCCAGCAGCTTAGCGGGGCGCGTGGGCACTGAAGCTTTCTTT.

This clone came up a few times. The V and J genes are TRBV5-5 and TRBJ2-1; 7 bases line up with TRBD2. The V and J ends lost 6 bases and 10 bases, in that order; junction bases with no gene match: 16. CDR1 and CDR2 (germline): SGHKS, YYEKEE (reference sequence). The CDR3 loop spans 15 amino acids. The CDR3 bases are TGTGCCAGCATCCCAGTCGGGGGAGGGACCAACGAGCAGTTCTTC. Translated, it gives CASIPVGGGTNEQFF. The full variable domain, completed using reference TRBV5-5 and TRBJ2-1, is DAGVTQSPTHLIKTRGQQVTLRCSPISGHKSVSWYQQVLGQGPQFIFQYYEKEERGRGNFPDRFSARQFPNYSSELNVNALLLGDSALYLCASIPVGGGTNEQFFGPGTRLTVL.

The gene calls are TRBV27 and TRBJ2-5; 11 bases agree with TRBD2. With the DNA end fitting TRBJ2-7 better, the J assignment may be wrong. CDR3 size: 15 residues. Germline CDR1 and CDR2: MNHEY and SMNVEV (reference sequence). The CDR3 here is CASSSGTSGTYEQYF. The CDR3, as DNA: TGTGCCAGCAGCTCTGGGACTAGCGGTACCTACGAGCAGTACTTC.

This clone appeared a single time. The V and J genes are TRBV5-8 and TRBJ2-3; possibly TRBD1 for D (6 bases). The CDR3 spans 16 residues. Germline loops: CDR1 SGHTS, CDR2 YDEGEE. V gave up 4 bases and J gave up 0 bases, with 15 bases separating them. Here the CDR3 reads CASSLQGVPSTDTQYF. The CDR3 DNA follows: TGTGCCAGCAGCCTACAGGGCGTTCCTAGCACAGATACGCAGTATTTT.

V gene TRBV27 combines with J gene TRBJ2-3; possible D gene TRBD1, 6 bases. The CDR3 is 15 residues long. Deletions cut 7 bases from V and 7 bases from J, with 21 bases between. CDR1 is MNHEY, CDR2 SMNVEV, per germline (reference sequence). CDR3 residues: CASTLGTGSSNTQYF. Written as DNA, the CDR3 is TGTGCCAGCACCCTAGGCACAGGGTCCTCGAATACGCAGTATTTT.

The V call is TRBV14, the J call TRBJ1-1, with no clear D. Germline loops: CDR1 SGHDN, CDR2 FVKESK. This CDR3 contains 15 residues. V was shortened by 4 bases and J by 1 base, with 13 bases between the two germline ends. CDR3 DNA: TGTGCCAGCAGCCTGCTGGGCGGGCCGAACACTGAAGCTTTCTTT. It specifies CASSLLGGPNTEAFF.

This chain connects TRBV19 to TRBJ2-3, with 9 nucleotides matching TRBD2. V shed 3 bases and J 5 bases; nucleotides not matched to a gene: 9. CDR1 and CDR2 from the germline V gene are LNHDA and SQIVND (reference sequence). The CDR3 spans 16 residues. The DNA for the CDR3 is TGTGCCAGTAGTATGAGAGGGCGGGGGGGCAGAGATACGCAGTATTTT. Residues: CASSMRGRGGRDTQYF.

The V call is TRBV28, the J call TRBJ2-7; 9 nucleotides agree with TRBD1. This CDR3 is built from 16 residues. V shed 2 bases, J shed 4 bases, and the junction held 9 bases outside the gene matches. Germline V CDR1 and CDR2: MDHEN, SYDVKM. The CDR3 region is CASSLGTGWEGYEQYF. In DNA, the CDR3 is TGTGCCAGCAGTTTAGGGACAGGGTGGGAAGGTTACGAGCAGTACTTC.

The gene calls are TRBV5-1 and TRBJ2-5; 8 positions match TRBD1. Trimming removed 5 bases from V and 2 bases from J; junction bases left unmatched: 8. Per germline, CDR1 SGHRS and CDR2 YFSETQ. The CDR3 loop spans 15 amino acids. The CDR3 reads CASSTTGAGQETQYF. In DNA, the CDR3 is TGCGCCAGCAGTACGACAGGGGCTGGGCAAGAGACCCAGTACTTC.

This sequence joins TRBV6-5 and TRBJ2-3; 8 bases align to TRBD1. This CDR3 has 13 residues. CDR1 and CDR2 from the germline V gene are MNHEY and SVGAGI. Trimming took 0 bases from V and 8 from J; bases not matched to a gene: 1. CDR3 sequence (DNA): TGTGCCAGCAGTTACTCTCAGGGGGCTACGCAGTATTTT. As protein: CASSYSQGATQYF.

The CDR3 spells CASSVGPGGGSYEQYF. DNA of the CDR3: TGTGCCAGCAGCGTAGGTCCTGGGGGGGGGTCGTACGAGCAGTACTTC. This rearrangement joins TRBV9 to TRBJ2-7, with 7 positions matching TRBD2. J was trimmed by 4 bases and V by 0 bases; bases with no gene match: 10. CDR3 length: 16 residues. Germline CDR1 and CDR2: SGDLS and YYNGEE. Drawing the rest from reference TRBV9 and TRBJ2-7, the complete variable domain is DSGVTQTPKHLITATGQRVTLRCSPRSGDLSVYWYQQSLDQGLQFLIQYYNGEERAKGNILERFSAQQFPDLHSELNLSSLELGDSALYFCASSVGPGGGSYEQYFGPGTRLTVT.

J is TRBJ1-2 and V is TRBV28; no clear D gene. Trimming removed 3 bases at V and 4 bases at J, with 21 bases between. CDR3 length equals 17 residues. In germline, CDR1 is MDHEN, CDR2 SYDVKM. CDR3 bases: TGTGCCAGCAGTTTGGTCTATCGTGGGCAGCCCGGCTATGGCTACACCTTC. Its translation: CASSLVYRGQPGYGYTF.

This clone appeared once. This chain uses TRBV5-4 with TRBJ2-7; D perhaps matches TRBD1 (5 bases). The V and J ends lost 0 bases and 0 bases respectively, with 10 bases between them. This CDR3 is 15 amino acids long. The germline gives CDR1 SGHNT, CDR2 YYREEE (reference sequence). CDR3 sequence (DNA): TGTGCCAGCAGCTTGGTCGGACATACCTCCTACGAGCAGTACTTC. Its protein product is CASSLVGHTSYEQYF.

This clone was observed a few times. The rearrangement joins TRBV28 to TRBJ2-1, with D perhaps matching TRBD2 (6 bases). This CDR3 is 16 amino acids long. Germline V CDR1 and CDR2: MDHEN, SYDVKM. V lost 2 bases and J lost 6, with 17 bases in between. The CDR3 is CASSLPDVRLGNEQFF. The DNA for the CDR3 is TGTGCCAGCAGTTTACCCGACGTCAGACTAGGCAATGAGCAGTTCTTC. The full variable domain, rest sourced from reference TRBV28 and TRBJ2-1, is DVKVTQSSRYLVKRTGEKVFLECVQDMDHENMFWYRQDPGLGLRLIYFSYDVKMKEKGDIPEGYSVSREKKERFSLILESASTNQTSMYLCASSLPDVRLGNEQFFGPGTRLTVL.

This clone was counted many times. This chain uses TRBV5-1 with TRBJ1-1, with D possibly being TRBD1 (5 bases). This CDR3 is built from 15 residues. The germline gives CDR1 SGHRS, CDR2 YFSETQ. V dropped 6 bases and J dropped 6 bases, with 21 bases sitting between them. CDR3 region: CASTGVGSREAEAFF. The CDR3 DNA reads TGCGCCAGCACGGGGGTGGGGAGTAGGGAGGCTGAAGCTTTCTTT.

This clone was counted a few times. V usage is TRBV18 and J usage is TRBJ1-2; maybe TRBD1 (6 bases). V was trimmed by 2 bases and J by 0 bases, leaving 19 bases between them. CDR3 length: 18 residues. In germline, CDR1 is KGHSH, CDR2 LQKENI. The CDR3 DNA reads as TGTGCCAGCTCACCAACTTCCCGGGACACATCCTCTAACTATGGCTACACCTTC. Its protein product is CASSPTSRDTSSNYGYTF. Using reference TRBV18 and TRBJ1-2 for the parts outside the CDR3, the full variable domain is NAGVMQNPRHLVRRRGQEARLRCSPMKGHSHVYWYRQLPEEGLKFMVYLQKENIIDESGMPKERFSAEFPKEGPSILRIQQVVRGDSAAYFCASSPTSRDTSSNYGYTFGSGTRLTVV.

This sequence joins TRBV12-2 and TRBJ2-7; the D call TRBD2 from the table was never checked on the DNA. TRBV12-2 is shown as a pseudogene. This CDR3 is 18 amino acids long. Here the CDR3 reads CASRLGGTSGSPPYEQYF. As DNA, the CDR3 is TGTGCAAGTCGCTTAGGTGGGACCTCCGGGAGTCCCCCCTACGAGCAGTACTTC.

The V and J genes are TRBV6-4 and TRBJ2-3; D remains ambiguous. V dropped 4 bases and J dropped 1 base, with 12 bases sitting between them. Germline V lookup: CDR1 MRHNA, CDR2 SNTAGT. The CDR3 has 15 amino acids. In nucleotides, the CDR3 is TGTGCCAGCAGTGTAGGCAAGCTAGGCACAGATACGCAGTATTTT. It yields the protein CASSVGKLGTDTQYF.

The count of this clone is one. The CDR3 is CASSLDRGWQFF. DNA for the CDR3: TGTGCCAGCAGCTTGGACAGGGGGTGGCAGTTCTTC. V usage is TRBV5-4 and J usage is TRBJ2-1; 8 bases match TRBD1. The CDR3 is 12 residues long. Germline V CDR1 and CDR2: SGHNT, YYREEE (reference sequence). The V segment lost 0 bases and the J segment 12 bases; nucleotides outside the gene matches: 2.

This rearrangement joins TRBV28 to TRBJ1-1; 8 nucleotides match TRBD1. The CDR3 has 15 residues. V trimming: 6 bases; J trimming: 0 bases; junction bases outside the gene matches: 6. Germline assignment: CDR1 MDHEN and CDR2 SYDVKM. CDR3 coding DNA: TGTGCCAGCAGACCTAGGACAGGGATGAACACTGAAGCTTTCTTT. As protein: CASRPRTGMNTEAFF. The whole variable domain, filled in from reference TRBV28 and TRBJ1-1, reads DVKVTQSSRYLVKRTGEKVFLECVQDMDHENMFWYRQDPGLGLRLIYFSYDVKMKEKGDIPEGYSVSREKKERFSLILESASTNQTSMYLCASRPRTGMNTEAFFGQGTRLTVV.

This rearrangement joins TRBV18 to TRBJ1-3; TRBD1 might be the D (6 bases). There are 19 residues in the CDR3. CDR1 KGHSH and CDR2 LQKENI come from the germline V gene. Between the trimmed V and J ends, which lost 4 bases and 0 bases, there was a span of 22 bases. The CDR3 region has the DNA TGTGCCAGCTCACTCACTAACTTGGACAGCCACTACTCTGGAAACACCATATATTTT. It yields the protein CASSLTNLDSHYSGNTIYF.

V is TRBV9 and J is TRBJ2-3, with D perhaps matching TRBD2 (7 bases). Germline CDR1 and CDR2: SGDLS and YYNGEE. The CDR3 length is 18 residues. V gave up 2 bases and J gave up 6 bases, with 25 bases separating them. CDR3 in amino acids: CASSVGQRHGGPTDTQYF. Written as DNA, the CDR3 is TGTGCCAGCAGCGTCGGCCAGCGGCACGGGGGGCCCACCGATACGCAGTATTTT.

This clone was detected only a few times. The chain links TRBV19 to TRBJ1-1; D possibly corresponds to TRBD1 (5 bases). The V end was cut by 4 bases, the J end by 2 bases, with 14 bases between. This CDR3 is 15 amino acids long. Looked up from germline, CDR1 is LNHDA and CDR2 is SQIVND (reference sequence). The CDR3 spells CASSSREQLNTEAFF. CDR3 nucleotides: TGTGCCAGTAGTAGCAGGGAACAGTTAAACACTGAAGCTTTCTTT.

J is TRBJ1-5 and V is TRBV7-8, with TRBD1 matching 12 bases. This CDR3 has 16 amino acids. The germline gives CDR1 SGHVS, CDR2 FQNEAQ. Trimming took 2 bases from V and 6 from J; bases not matched to a gene: 5. The CDR3 region is CASSLSGTGGGQPQHF. As DNA, the CDR3 is TGTGCCAGCAGCTTATCCGGGACAGGGGGCGGTCAGCCCCAGCATTTT.

The chain joins TRBV9 to TRBJ1-1; possible D gene TRBD1, 6 bases. The V and J ends lost 2 bases and 0 bases respectively, with 11 bases between them. The CDR3 has 15 amino acids. CDR1 is SGDLS and CDR2 is YYNGEE in the germline V gene. The CDR3 loop is CASSVHRVMNTEAFF. The CDR3 DNA sequence: TGTGCCAGCAGCGTCCACAGGGTCATGAACACTGAAGCTTTCTTT.

As concerns this clone: One end of the junction varies from germline; a read error may be responsible. The chain recombines TRBV6-5 with TRBJ1-2; D is unclear. The CDR3 runs to 15 residues. Germline loops: CDR1 MNHEY, CDR2 SVGAGI. The chain's CDR3 is CASSYKFPANYGYPF. In nucleotides, the CDR3 is TGTGCCAGCAGTTATAAGTTTCCAGCTAACTATGGCTACCCCTTC.

The genes are TRBV4-3 and TRBJ1-6; TRBD1 might be the D (5 bases). This CDR3 has 16 residues. CDR1 is LGHNA and CDR2 is YSLEER in the germline V gene. V was cut by 3 bases and J by 6 bases, with 15 bases left in between. The CDR3 here is CASSQGLPSLNSPLHF. The CDR3 nucleotides are TGCGCCAGCAGCCAGGGACTCCCTTCCCTTAATTCACCCCTCCACTTT.

The chain has TRBV7-3 and TRBJ2-2; no definite D call. V gave up 4 bases and J gave up 4 bases, with 10 bases separating them. The germline CDR1 and CDR2 sequences are SGHTA and FQGTGA. This CDR3 is built from 14 residues. CDR3 sequence: CASSSTGVTGELFF. DNA for the CDR3: TGTGCCAGCAGCTCAACTGGAGTCACCGGGGAGCTGTTTTTT.

This clone was counted ten times or more. The chain recombines TRBV6-6 with TRBJ1-5; tentative D call: TRBD1 (6 bases). The germline gives CDR1 MNHNY, CDR2 SVGAGI (reference sequence). V was shortened by 2 bases and J by 7 bases, with 12 bases between the two germline ends. The CDR3 has 14 residues. CDR3 in amino acids: CASSYPDSRQPQHF. The CDR3 DNA sequence: TGTGCCAGCAGTTACCCGGACAGTCGGCAGCCCCAGCATTTT.

The chain has TRBV5-1 and TRBJ2-2, with D possibly matching TRBD2 (5 bases). The CDR3 sequence is 14 residues long. CDR1 is SGHRS and CDR2 is YFSETQ in the germline V gene. V lost 4 bases to trimming and J lost 4 bases, with 11 bases between them. The CDR3 coding sequence is TGCGCCAGCAGCGCCCGCCGGGGCACCGGGGAGCTGTTTTTT. Translating gives CASSARRGTGELFF.

There are a few counts of this clone. The CDR3 DNA is TGTGCCAGCACCCCTACTGCAGGGTCGGACGAGCAGTACTTC. This gives the protein CASTPTAGSDEQYF. The chain joins TRBV27 to TRBJ2-7, with D maybe TRBD1 (5 bases). The germline CDR1 and CDR2 sequences are MNHEY and SMNVEV (reference sequence). Trimming left V 7 bases short and J 5 bases short, with 18 bases between. CDR3 length: 14 amino acids.

Regarding this clone: A read error may produce the germline difference seen at one junction end. The chain is built from TRBV7-2 and TRBJ2-1; 9 nucleotides line up with TRBD2. This CDR3 has 19 amino acids. Germline values: CDR1 SGHTA, CDR2 FQGNSA. The CDR3 loop is CASSSTPTGLAISEGEQLF. For the CDR3, the DNA is TGTGCCAGCAGCTCCACACCCACGGGACTAGCCATCAGTGAGGGTGAGCAGCTCTTC.